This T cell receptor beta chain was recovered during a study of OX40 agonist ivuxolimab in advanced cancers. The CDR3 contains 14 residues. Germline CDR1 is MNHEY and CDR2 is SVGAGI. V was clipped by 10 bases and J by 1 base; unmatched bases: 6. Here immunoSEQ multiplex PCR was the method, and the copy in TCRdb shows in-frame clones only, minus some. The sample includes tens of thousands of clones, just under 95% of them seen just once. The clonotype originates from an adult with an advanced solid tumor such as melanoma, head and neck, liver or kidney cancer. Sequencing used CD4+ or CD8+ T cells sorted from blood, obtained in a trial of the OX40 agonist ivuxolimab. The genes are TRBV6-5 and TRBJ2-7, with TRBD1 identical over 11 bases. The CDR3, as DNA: TGTGCCACCAGGGGACAGGGGGTATCCTACGAGCAGTACTTC. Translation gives CATRGQGVSYEQYF.